The clone carrying this T cell receptor beta chain was counted between two and nine times. Its target is not known. The record originates from a study of shared clonotypes between healthy human individuals. For the study at large: The composition of the donors was a couple of women and a few men aged 18 to 49. Study-wide points: Clonotypes that were shared across four donors made up about 4.5% of naive CD4 clonotypes.

Donors were healthy HIV-negative adults without recently reported acute infections or vaccinations. Deep-level assay runs were performed. Using immunoSEQ multiplex PCR, the repertoire was profiled, and TCRdb retains in-frame clones only, with some absent. The sample includes roughly 1,000,000 clones, about 84% of them seen just once. The germline CDR1 and CDR2 sequences are SGHVS and FNYEAQ. Trimming cost V 7 bases and J 7 bases, with 13 bases left between them. This CDR3 has 13 amino acids. This sequence joins TRBV7-6 and TRBJ2-2, with unresolved D. Sequenced: memory CD4+ T cells from PBMCs. Subset: CD45RA-negative fraction. The TCR was taken from a man younger than 35 in good health. Some clones in this sample may be carry-over from other donors' samples. This chain's CDR3 is CASTSRPLGELFF. DNA for the CDR3: TGTGCCAGCACCTCCCGGCCCCTCGGGGAGCTGTTTTTT.